This T cell receptor (beta chain) emerged from a study of T cell responses to AZD1222 COVID-19 vaccine. CDR1 is SGHRS and CDR2 is YFSETQ in the germline V gene. This CDR3 spans 12 amino acids. The V end lost 3 bases, the J end lost 2 bases, and 3 bases lay between the germline ends. Clones were read by immunoSEQ multiplex PCR, and TCRdb kept only the in-frame ones, dropping some. This table has 85,000 to 100,000 clones, more than 75% appearing once. The clonotype was recovered from an adult in good health. V and J are TRBV5-1 and TRBJ2-1, with D unresolved. The source was peripheral blood, collected on day 0 of AZD1222 vaccination. The CDR3 sequence is CASSSTYNEQFF. CDR3 DNA sequence: TGCGCCAGCAGCTCGACCTACAATGAGCAGTTCTTC.